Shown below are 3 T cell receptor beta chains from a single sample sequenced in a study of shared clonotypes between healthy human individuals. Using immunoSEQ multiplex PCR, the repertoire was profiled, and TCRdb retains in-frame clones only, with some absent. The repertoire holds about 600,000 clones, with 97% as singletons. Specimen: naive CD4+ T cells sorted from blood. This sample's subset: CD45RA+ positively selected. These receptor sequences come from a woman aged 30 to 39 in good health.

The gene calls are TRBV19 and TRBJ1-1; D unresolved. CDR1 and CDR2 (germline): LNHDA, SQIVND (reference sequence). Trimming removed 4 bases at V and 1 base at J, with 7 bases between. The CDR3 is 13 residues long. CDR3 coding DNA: TGTGCCAGTAGTAAAGACAAGAACACTGAAGCTTTCTTT. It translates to CASSKDKNTEAFF.

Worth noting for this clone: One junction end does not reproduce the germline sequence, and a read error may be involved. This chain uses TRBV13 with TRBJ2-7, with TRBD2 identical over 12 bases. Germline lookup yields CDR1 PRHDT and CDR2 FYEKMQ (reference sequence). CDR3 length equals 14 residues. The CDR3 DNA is TGTGCCAGCAGCCTAGGACTAGCGGGACACGAGCAGTACTTC. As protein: CASSLGLAGHEQYF.

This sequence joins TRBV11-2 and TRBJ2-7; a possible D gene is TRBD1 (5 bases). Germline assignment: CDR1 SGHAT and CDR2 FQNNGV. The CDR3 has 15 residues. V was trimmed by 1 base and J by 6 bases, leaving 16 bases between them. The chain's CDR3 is CASSLAGAGWSEQYF. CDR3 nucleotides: TGTGCCAGCAGCTTAGCCGGCGCAGGGTGGAGCGAGCAGTACTTC.